Shown below are 4 T cell receptor beta chains from a single sample sequenced in a study of blood T cells in healthy people across ages. Sample-barcoded 5' priming and a J-beta primer mix drove a second PCR of 7 to 11 cycles. Each CDR3 protein is one row after TCRdb ran MiXCR on the 5' RACE reads. The profile shows approximately 680,000 distinct CDR3 sequences, about 34% of them singletons. The sample comprised blood. The receptors originated from a woman of 80 years or more in good health.

The chain uses TRBV20-1 and TRBJ2-7; perhaps TRBD2 as D (5 bases). The V gene lost 2 bases and the J gene lost 5 bases, with 13 bases spanning the gap. There are 13 residues in the CDR3. The germline V gene has CDR1 DFQATT and CDR2 SNEGSKA (reference sequence). The CDR3 loop reads CSARKAAGDEQYF. The CDR3 DNA follows: TGCAGTGCTAGAAAAGCGGCTGGGGACGAGCAGTACTTC.

The table lists this clonotype with many counts. This chain uses TRBV5-1 with TRBJ2-3, with 8 bases identical to TRBD2. The CDR3 is made up of 15 amino acids. The V segment lost 0 bases and the J segment 4 bases; nucleotides outside the gene matches: 4. Germline CDR1 SGHRS, CDR2 YFSETQ. The CDR3 sequence: CASSLEGGGPDTQYF. The CDR3, as DNA: TGCGCCAGCAGCTTGGAGGGCGGGGGGCCAGATACGCAGTATTTT.

The chain joins TRBV11-2 to TRBJ1-2; D possibly corresponds to TRBD1 (5 bases). This CDR3 spans 15 amino acids. Germline V lookup: CDR1 SGHAT, CDR2 FQNNGV. V dropped 3 bases and J dropped 0 bases, with 11 bases sitting between them. CDR3 sequence (DNA): TGTGCCAGCAGCTTCAGTACGGGGGCTAACTATGGCTACACCTTC. It yields the protein CASSFSTGANYGYTF.

This clonotype was seen at least ten times. V is TRBV7-7 and J is TRBJ2-1; 7 bases match TRBD2. J was trimmed by 2 bases and V by 4 bases; bases with no gene match: 8. This CDR3 region has 16 residues. CDR1 SSHAT and CDR2 FNYEAQ come from the germline V gene (reference sequence). CDR3 in amino acids: CASSSGGGWTYNEQFF. The CDR3 nucleotides read TGTGCCAGCAGCTCAGGCGGGGGTTGGACCTACAATGAGCAGTTCTTC.